This TCR beta chain appears in the sequencing data of a study of blood T cell repertoires in COVID-19. This CDR3 region has 13 residues. CDR1 is WNHNN and CDR2 is SYGVQD in the germline V gene (reference sequence). V was shortened by 4 bases and J by 2 bases, with 8 bases between the two germline ends. Data came from immunoSEQ multiplex PCR; TCRdb stores just in-frame clones and leaves some out. This table holds 260,000 or so clones, approximately 88% found once. The chain is built from TRBV10-1 and TRBJ1-1, with D maybe TRBD1 (5 bases). Sequencing was performed on PBMCs or T cells enriched from blood (not recorded which). The sequence was obtained from a woman aged 40 to 55 with acute COVID-19. The CDR3 bases are TGCGCCAGCAGTGCAGGGTTCAACACTGAAGCTTTCTTT. This translates into CASSAGFNTEAFF.